This T cell receptor beta chain was sequenced for a study of T cell responses to AZD1222 COVID-19 vaccine. Assay used: immunoSEQ multiplex PCR; TCRdb lists only in-frame clones, some missing. The sample lists 90,000 to 150,000 clones; 89% were seen once. CDR1 and CDR2 (germline): KGHSH, LQKENI. This CDR3 has 19 residues. Trimming removed 3 bases from V and 0 bases from J, with 20 bases in between. Turning to this clone: The antigen is not known.

Whole-study findings and limits: The study identified only a handful of AZD1222 recipients as seropositive at baseline. There were mostly white British donors and more females than males, and clonal diversity was possibly underestimated. In all cases, repertoires were sampled only after the peak T cell response.

The sequence came from an adult in good health. The J gene is TRBJ2-2, the V gene TRBV18; D is tentatively TRBD1 or TRBD2 (6 bases each). The material was peripheral blood, obtained on day 0 of AZD1222 vaccination. CDR3 protein: CASSPARPDGGANTGELFF. The CDR3 nucleotides are TGTGCCAGCTCACCGGCCCGCCCAGACGGGGGCGCGAACACCGGGGAGCTGTTTTTT. Supplemented by reference TRBV18 and TRBJ2-2, the full variable domain reads NAGVMQNPRHLVRRRGQEARLRCSPMKGHSHVYWYRQLPEEGLKFMVYLQKENIIDESGMPKERFSAEFPKEGPSILRIQQVVRGDSAAYFCASSPARPDGGANTGELFFGEGSRLTVL.